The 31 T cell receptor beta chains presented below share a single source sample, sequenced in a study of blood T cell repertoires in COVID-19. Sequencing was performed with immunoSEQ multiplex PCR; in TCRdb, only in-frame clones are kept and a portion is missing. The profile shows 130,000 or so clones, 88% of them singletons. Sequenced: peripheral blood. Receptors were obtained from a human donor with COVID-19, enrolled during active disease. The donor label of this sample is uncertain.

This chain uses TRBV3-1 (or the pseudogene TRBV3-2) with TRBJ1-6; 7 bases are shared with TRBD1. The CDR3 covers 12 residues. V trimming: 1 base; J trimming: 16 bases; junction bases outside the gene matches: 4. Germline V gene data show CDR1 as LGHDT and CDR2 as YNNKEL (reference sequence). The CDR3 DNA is TGTGCCAGCAGCCAAGGGACAGGAGCTCTCCACTTT. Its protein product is CASSQGTGALHF.

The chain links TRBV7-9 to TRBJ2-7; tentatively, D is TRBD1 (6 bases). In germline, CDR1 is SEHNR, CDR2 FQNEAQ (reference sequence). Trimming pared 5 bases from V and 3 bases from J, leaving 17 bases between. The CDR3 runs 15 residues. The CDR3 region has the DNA TGTGCCAGCAGCAGATCGACAGGAGGTGTCTACGAGCAGTACTTC. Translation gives CASSRSTGGVYEQYF.

The CDR3 here is CASRKGRDTEAFF. In DNA, the CDR3 is TGCGCCAGCAGAAAAGGGAGGGACACTGAAGCTTTCTTT. The chain employs TRBV10-2 and TRBJ1-1; D unresolved. Trimming cost V 6 bases and J 3 bases, with 11 bases left between them. The CDR3 has 13 residues. Germline CDR1 WSHSY, CDR2 SAAADI.

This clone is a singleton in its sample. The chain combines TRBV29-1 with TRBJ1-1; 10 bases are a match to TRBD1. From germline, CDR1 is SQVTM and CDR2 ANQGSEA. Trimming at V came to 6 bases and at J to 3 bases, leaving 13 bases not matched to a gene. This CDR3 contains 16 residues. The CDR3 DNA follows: TGCAGCGTGGCGGTTAGGGACAGGGGATACGACACTGAAGCTTTCTTT. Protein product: CSVAVRDRGYDTEAFF.

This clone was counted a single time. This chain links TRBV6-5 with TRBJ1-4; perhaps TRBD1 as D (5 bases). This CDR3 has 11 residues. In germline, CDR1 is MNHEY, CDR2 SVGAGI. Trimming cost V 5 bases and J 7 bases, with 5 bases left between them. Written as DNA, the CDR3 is TGTGCCAGCAGTCAGGGTGAAAAACTGTTTTTT. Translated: CASSQGEKLFF.

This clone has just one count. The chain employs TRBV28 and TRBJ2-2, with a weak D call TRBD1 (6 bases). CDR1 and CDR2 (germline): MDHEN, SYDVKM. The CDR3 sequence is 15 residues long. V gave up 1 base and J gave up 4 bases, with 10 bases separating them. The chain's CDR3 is CASSLSGVGTGELFF. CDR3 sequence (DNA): TGTGCCAGCAGTTTATCAGGGGTCGGCACCGGGGAGCTGTTTTTT.

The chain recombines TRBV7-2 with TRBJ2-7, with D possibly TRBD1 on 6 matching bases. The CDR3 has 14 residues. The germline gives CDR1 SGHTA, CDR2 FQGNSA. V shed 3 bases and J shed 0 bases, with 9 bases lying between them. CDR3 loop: CASSFRGTSYEQYF. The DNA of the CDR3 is TGTGCCAGCAGCTTCAGGGGCACCTCCTACGAGCAGTACTTC.

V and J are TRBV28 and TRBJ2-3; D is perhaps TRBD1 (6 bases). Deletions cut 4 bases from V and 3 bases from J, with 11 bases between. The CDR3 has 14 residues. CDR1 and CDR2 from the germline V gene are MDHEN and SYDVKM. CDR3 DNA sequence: TGTGCCAGCAGTTCAGGGGTGATGACAGATACGCAGTATTTT. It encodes CASSSGVMTDTQYF.

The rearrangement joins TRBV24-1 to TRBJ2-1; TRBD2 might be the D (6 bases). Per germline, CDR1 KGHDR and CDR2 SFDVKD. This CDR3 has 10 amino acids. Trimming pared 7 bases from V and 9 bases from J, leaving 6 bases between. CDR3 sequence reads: CATRGGEQFF. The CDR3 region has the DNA TGTGCCACCAGGGGGGGTGAGCAGTTCTTC.

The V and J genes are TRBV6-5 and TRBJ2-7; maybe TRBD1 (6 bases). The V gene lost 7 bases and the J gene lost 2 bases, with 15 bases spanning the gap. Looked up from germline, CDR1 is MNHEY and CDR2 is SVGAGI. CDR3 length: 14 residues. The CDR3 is CASNNRARAYEQYF. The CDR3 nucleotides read TGTGCCAGCAATAACAGGGCGAGGGCCTACGAGCAGTACTTC.

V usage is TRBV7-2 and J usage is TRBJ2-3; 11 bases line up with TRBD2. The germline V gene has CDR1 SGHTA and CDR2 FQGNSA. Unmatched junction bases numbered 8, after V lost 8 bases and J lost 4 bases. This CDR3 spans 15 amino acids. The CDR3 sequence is CASRSGGAVADTQYF. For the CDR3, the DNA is TGTGCCAGCCGTAGCGGGGGGGCTGTCGCAGATACGCAGTATTTT.

The CDR3 nucleotides are TGTGCCAGCAGCGTAGAGCCTGGCGGGGGGGTCAATGAGCAGTTCTTC. Residues: CASSVEPGGGVNEQFF. The chain carries TRBV9 and TRBJ2-1; 9 bases line up with TRBD2. The CDR3 covers 16 residues. Germline V lookup: CDR1 SGDLS, CDR2 YYNGEE. V shed 0 bases and J 6 bases; nucleotides not matched to a gene: 7.

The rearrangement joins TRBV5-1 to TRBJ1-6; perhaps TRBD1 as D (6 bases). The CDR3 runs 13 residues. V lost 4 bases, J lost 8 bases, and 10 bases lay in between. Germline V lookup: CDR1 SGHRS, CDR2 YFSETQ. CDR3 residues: CASSLTGDSPLHF. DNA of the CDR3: TGCGCCAGCAGCCTGACAGGAGATTCACCCCTCCACTTT.

The CDR3 DNA sequence: TGTGCCAGCAGCTTAGGTTTCAGGGGGACAGATTACGAGCAGTACTTC. Translated: CASSLGFRGTDYEQYF. The chain is built from TRBV7-2 and TRBJ2-7, with TRBD1 identical over 7 bases. Losses at the gene ends were 1 base for V and 4 bases for J; bases not matched to a gene: 10. In germline, CDR1 is SGHTA, CDR2 FQGNSA. The CDR3 extends over 16 amino acids.

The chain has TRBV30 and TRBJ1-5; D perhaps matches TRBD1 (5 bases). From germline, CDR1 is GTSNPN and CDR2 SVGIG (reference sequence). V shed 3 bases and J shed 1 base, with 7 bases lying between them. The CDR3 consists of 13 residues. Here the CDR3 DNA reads TGTGCCTGGAGGGGGGGGAGCAATCAGCCCCAGCATTTT. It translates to CAWRGGSNQPQHF. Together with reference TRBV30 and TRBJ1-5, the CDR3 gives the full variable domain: SQTIHQWPATLVQPVGSPLSLECTVEGTSNPNLYWYRQAAGRGLQLLFYSVGIGQISSEVPQNLSASRPQDRQFILSSKKLLLSDSGFYLCAWRGGSNQPQHFGDGTRLSIL.

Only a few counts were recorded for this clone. CDR3 amino acids: CASSLGGQGATIYF. In DNA, the CDR3 is TGTGCCAGCAGCTTAGGAGGACAGGGAGCCACCATATATTTT. This rearrangement joins TRBV11-2 to TRBJ1-3; 8 bases line up with TRBD1. This CDR3 has 14 amino acids. Germline loops: CDR1 SGHAT, CDR2 FQNNGV. Trimming cost V 1 base and J 9 bases; bases outside gene matches: 5.

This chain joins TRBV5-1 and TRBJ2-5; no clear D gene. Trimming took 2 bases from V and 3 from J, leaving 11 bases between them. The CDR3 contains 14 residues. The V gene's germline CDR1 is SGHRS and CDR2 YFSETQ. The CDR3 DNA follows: TGCGCCAGCAGCTTACCACAGAGAGAAGAGACCCAGTACTTC. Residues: CASSLPQREETQYF. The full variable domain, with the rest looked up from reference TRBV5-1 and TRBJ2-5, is KAGVTQTPRYLIKTRGQQVTLSCSPISGHRSVSWYQQTPGQGLQFLFEYFSETQRNKGNFPGRFSGRQFSNSRSEMNVSTLELGDSALYLCASSLPQREETQYFGPGTRLLVL.

The chain's CDR3 is CASSYSMSGVSSYNSPLHF. CDR3 nucleotide sequence: TGTGCCAGCAGTTACTCAATGTCAGGGGTGAGCTCCTATAATTCACCCCTCCACTTT. This sequence joins TRBV6-2 or TRBV6-3 and TRBJ1-6, with D perhaps matching TRBD1 (6 bases). V lost 0 bases and J 0 bases, leaving 15 bases between the germline ends. Looked up from germline, CDR1 is MNHEY and CDR2 is SVGEGT. This CDR3 has 19 amino acids.

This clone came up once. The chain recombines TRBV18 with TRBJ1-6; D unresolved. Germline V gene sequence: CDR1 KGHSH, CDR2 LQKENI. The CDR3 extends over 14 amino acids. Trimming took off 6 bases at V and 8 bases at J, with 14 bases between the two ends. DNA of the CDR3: TGTGCCAGCTCCCTTAATAGAGAGGATTCACCCCTCCACTTT. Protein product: CASSLNREDSPLHF.

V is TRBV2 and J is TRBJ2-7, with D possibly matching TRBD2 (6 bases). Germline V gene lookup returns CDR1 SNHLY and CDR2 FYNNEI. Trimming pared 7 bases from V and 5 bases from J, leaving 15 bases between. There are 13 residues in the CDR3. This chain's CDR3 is CASTSTRSHEQYF. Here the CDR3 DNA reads TGTGCCAGCACGTCGACTAGATCCCACGAGCAGTACTTC.

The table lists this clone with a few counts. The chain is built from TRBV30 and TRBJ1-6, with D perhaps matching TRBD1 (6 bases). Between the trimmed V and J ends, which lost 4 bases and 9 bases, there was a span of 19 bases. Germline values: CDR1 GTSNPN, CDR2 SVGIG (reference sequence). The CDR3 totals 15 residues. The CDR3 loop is CAWIQGTLGGSPLHF. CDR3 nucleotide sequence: TGTGCCTGGATCCAGGGGACCCTAGGGGGTTCACCCCTCCACTTT.

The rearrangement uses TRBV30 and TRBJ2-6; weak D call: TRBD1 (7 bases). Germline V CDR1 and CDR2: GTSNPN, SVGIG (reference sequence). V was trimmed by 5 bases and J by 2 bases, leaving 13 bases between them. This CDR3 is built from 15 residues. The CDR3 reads CAWGGGTTGANVLTF. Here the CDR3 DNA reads TGTGCCTGGGGAGGGGGCACAACTGGGGCCAACGTCCTGACTTTC.

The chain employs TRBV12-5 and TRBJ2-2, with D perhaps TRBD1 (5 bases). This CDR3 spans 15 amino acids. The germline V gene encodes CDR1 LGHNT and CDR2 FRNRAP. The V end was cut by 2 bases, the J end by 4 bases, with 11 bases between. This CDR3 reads CASGLTATATGELFF. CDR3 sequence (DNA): TGTGCTAGTGGTTTGACTGCGACAGCCACCGGGGAGCTGTTTTTT.

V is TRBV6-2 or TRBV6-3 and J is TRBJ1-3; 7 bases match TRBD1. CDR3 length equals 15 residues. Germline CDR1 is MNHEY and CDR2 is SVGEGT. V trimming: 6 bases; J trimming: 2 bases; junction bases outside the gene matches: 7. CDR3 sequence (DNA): TGTGCCAGCAGCCCCACAGGGGTAGCTGGAAACACCATATATTTT. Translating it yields CASSPTGVAGNTIYF.

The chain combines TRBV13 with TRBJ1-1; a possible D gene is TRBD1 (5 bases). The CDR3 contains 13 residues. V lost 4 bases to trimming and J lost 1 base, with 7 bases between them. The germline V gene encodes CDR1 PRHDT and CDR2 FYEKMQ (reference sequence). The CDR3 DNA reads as TGTGCCAGCAGCTCGACAGCGAACACTGAAGCTTTCTTT. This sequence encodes CASSSTANTEAFF.

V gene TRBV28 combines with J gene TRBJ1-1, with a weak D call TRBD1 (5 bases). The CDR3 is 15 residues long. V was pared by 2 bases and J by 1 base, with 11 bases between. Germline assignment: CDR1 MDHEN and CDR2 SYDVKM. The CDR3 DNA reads TGTGCCAGCAGTTTACCCTCGGGGGAGAACACTGAAGCTTTCTTT. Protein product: CASSLPSGENTEAFF.

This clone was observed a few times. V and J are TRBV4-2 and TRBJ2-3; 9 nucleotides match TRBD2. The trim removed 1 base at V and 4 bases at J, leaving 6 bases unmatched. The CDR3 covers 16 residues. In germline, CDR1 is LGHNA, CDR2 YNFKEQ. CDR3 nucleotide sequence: TGTGCCAGCAGCCAAGCTCTTAGCGGGGGCGCAGATACGCAGTATTTT. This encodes CASSQALSGGADTQYF.

CDR3 protein: CASAGTGRQPQHF. CDR3 coding DNA: TGTGCCAGTGCCGGGACAGGGAGGCAGCCCCAGCATTTT. The chain links TRBV28 to TRBJ1-5; 9 bases are shared with TRBD1. This CDR3 region has 13 residues. The V gene end was trimmed by 9 bases and the J gene end by 7 bases; junction bases not matched to a gene: 7. Germline lookup yields CDR1 MDHEN and CDR2 SYDVKM. Looking up the rest from reference TRBV28 and TRBJ1-5 gives the full variable domain: DVKVTQSSRYLVKRTGEKVFLECVQDMDHENMFWYRQDPGLGLRLIYFSYDVKMKEKGDIPEGYSVSREKKERFSLILESASTNQTSMYLCASAGTGRQPQHFGDGTRLSIL.

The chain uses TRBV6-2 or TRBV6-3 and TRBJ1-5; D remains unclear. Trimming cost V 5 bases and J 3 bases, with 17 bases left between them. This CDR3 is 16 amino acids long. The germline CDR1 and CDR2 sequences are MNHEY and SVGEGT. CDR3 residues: CASSLEPERVNQPQHF. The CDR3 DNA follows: TGTGCCAGCAGTCTGGAACCAGAGAGGGTCAATCAGCCCCAGCATTTT.

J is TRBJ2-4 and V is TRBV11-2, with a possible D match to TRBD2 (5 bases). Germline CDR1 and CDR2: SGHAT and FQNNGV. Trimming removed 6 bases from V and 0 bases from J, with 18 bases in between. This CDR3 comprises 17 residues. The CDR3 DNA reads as TGTGCCAGCAGTCCTCACTTGGCGGGCCAAGCCAAAAACATTCAGTACTTC. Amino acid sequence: CASSPHLAGQAKNIQYF. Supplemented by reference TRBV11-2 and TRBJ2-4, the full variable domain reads EAGVAQSPRYKIIEKRQSVAFWCNPISGHATLYWYQQILGQGPKLLIQFQNNGVVDDSQLPKDRFSAERLKGVDSTLKIQPAKLEDSAVYLCASSPHLAGQAKNIQYFGAGTRLSVL.

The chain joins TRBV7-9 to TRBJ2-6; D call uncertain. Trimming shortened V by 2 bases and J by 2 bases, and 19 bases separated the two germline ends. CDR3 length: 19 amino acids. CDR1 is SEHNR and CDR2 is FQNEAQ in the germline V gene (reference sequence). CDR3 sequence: CASSLSSWLVSPGANVLTF. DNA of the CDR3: TGTGCCAGCAGCTTATCCAGTTGGTTGGTCTCCCCTGGGGCCAACGTCCTGACTTTC.